This TCR beta chain came from a study of cytomegalovirus exposure and HLA in healthy donors. The junction had 7 bases not matched to a gene; V was cut back by 4 bases and J by 4 bases. Germline CDR1 SGDLS, CDR2 YYNGEE. The CDR3 extends over 15 amino acids. It was with 60 Vbeta and 13 Jbeta primers that the PCR ran. Assay used: immunoSEQ multiplex PCR; TCRdb lists only in-frame clones, some missing. The sample records some 120,000 clones, 79% being singletons. The chain employs TRBV9 and TRBJ2-5; TRBD2 aligns across 10 bases. The specimen was PBMCs. The sequence was obtained from a man in his late teens or twenties in good health and CMV-seronegative. CDR3 sequence (DNA): TGTGCCAGCAGCAGCCAATTAGCGGGAGGAGAGACCCAGTACTTC. This translates into CASSSQLAGGETQYF.